The T cell receptor (beta chain) under discussion was sequenced for a study of spatial heterogeneity in lung cancer. This clonotype is judged medium-sized. Its antigen is unidentified. This beta chain came through as a stray read in a library set up for alpha chains, and its size says little. The sample's time point: sample taken at primary tumor resection. Whole-study results and caveats: Within tumors, counts of expanded alpha and beta TCRs tracked tumor mutation counts.

TCRdb independently ran MiXCR on the 5' RACE reads; one entry per CDR3 protein. The repertoire consists of 2,500 to 3,500 distinct CDR3 sequences, with 10% to 13% occurring once and the leading ten covering about 12%. CDR3 length: 16 residues. V lost 6 bases to trimming and J lost 6 bases; unmatched junction nucleotides: 11. The germline V gene encodes CDR1 MNHEY and CDR2 SVGEGT. The V gene is TRBV6-2 or TRBV6-3, the J gene TRBJ2-1, with 10 bases lining up with TRBD2. This material consisted of lung tumor tissue, taken at surgery. The sequence derives from a male donor with early-stage non-small cell lung cancer. The CDR3 reads CASSSIAGGAFNEQFF. The DNA of the CDR3 is TGTGCCAGCAGCTCCATAGCGGGGGGAGCTTTCAATGAGCAGTTCTTC.